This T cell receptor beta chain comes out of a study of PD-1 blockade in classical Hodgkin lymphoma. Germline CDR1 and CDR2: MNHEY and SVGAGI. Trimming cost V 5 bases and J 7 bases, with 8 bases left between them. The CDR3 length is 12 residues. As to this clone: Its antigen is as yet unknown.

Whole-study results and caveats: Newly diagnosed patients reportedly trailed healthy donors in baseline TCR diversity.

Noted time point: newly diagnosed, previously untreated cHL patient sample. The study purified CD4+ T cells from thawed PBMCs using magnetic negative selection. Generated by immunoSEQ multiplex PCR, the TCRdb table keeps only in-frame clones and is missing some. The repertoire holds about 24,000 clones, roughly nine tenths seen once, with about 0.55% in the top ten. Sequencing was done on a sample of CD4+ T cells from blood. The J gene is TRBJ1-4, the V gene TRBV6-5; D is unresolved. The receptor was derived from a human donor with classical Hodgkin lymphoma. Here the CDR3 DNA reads TGTGCCAGCAGTCGGAAGGGTGAAAAACTGTTTTTT. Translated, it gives CASSRKGEKLFF.